Detailed here is one TCR beta chain. Combining iRepertoire HTBI primers with Arm-PCR of CDR3 regions, the authors built TCR beta libraries. TCRdb re-called the multiplex PCR reads through MiXCR, storing one row per CDR3 protein. This sample has some 370,000 distinct CDR3 sequences, with around 20% found just once. The CDR3 consists of 15 residues. V dropped 6 bases and J dropped 2; count of bases not matched to a gene: 9. CDR1 is MNHEY and CDR2 is SVGEGT in the germline V gene. These data are taken from a study of regulatory T cells in long-lasting Graves disease. Time point defined: persistent/refractory GD, antithyroid drugs over 5 years with positive TRAb. PBMC RNA served as the TCR library source.

The receptor comes from a female donor with Graves disease. The sample here was peripheral blood mononuclear cells (PBMCs), taken when the disease was refractory, from a patient treated with antithyroid drugs. This chain connects TRBV6-2 or TRBV6-3 to TRBJ2-7; 8 positions match TRBD1. The CDR3 protein is CASSHSGQGTYEQYF. In DNA form, the CDR3 reads TGTGCCAGCAGCCACTCCGGACAGGGAACCTACGAGCAGTACTTC.